These 6 T cell receptor beta chains share one sample of origin, sequenced in a study of T-cell reconstitution after alpha-beta-depleted transplantation in children. Using unique molecular identifiers, the investigators prepared the TCRbeta library. From the PCR reads, TCRdb called clonotypes with MiXCR, one entry per CDR3 protein. Among about 420,000 distinct CDR3 sequences, roughly a tenth were seen once, and the ten largest hold nearly 5.5%. Source: PBMCs from the stem cell graft donor, taken from the stem cell graft. Receptors originate from a human donor who donated a stem cell graft to a child with acute myeloid leukemia.

There are a few counts of this clonotype. DNA for the CDR3: TGTGCCAGCAGTCGGGACAGGGGGGACCACAATGAGCAGTTCTTC. Translation gives CASSRDRGDHNEQFF. This chain connects TRBV25-1 to TRBJ2-1; 11 positions agree with TRBD1. Germline V CDR1 and CDR2: MGHDK, SYGVNS. V gave up 5 bases and J gave up 5 bases; unmatched junction bases: 5. The CDR3 is made up of 15 amino acids.

This clonotype was counted many times. The rearrangement links TRBV18 to TRBJ1-3, with 7 bases fitting TRBD1. The CDR3 length is 16 residues. The germline CDR1 and CDR2 sequences are KGHSH and LQKENI. Germline trimming cut 5 bases from V and 0 bases from J; bases unmatched to any gene: 7. The CDR3 DNA sequence: TGTGCCAGCTCATCCACAGGGGATGTCTCTGGAAACACCATATATTTT. Its protein is CASSSTGDVSGNTIYF.

In this sample, this clonotype turned up a few times. The chain joins TRBV7-3 to TRBJ1-2, with D perhaps TRBD1 (5 bases). The CDR3 covers 15 residues. V was trimmed by 1 base and J by 3 bases, leaving 12 bases between them. CDR1 and CDR2 (germline): SGHTA, FQGTGA. CDR3 sequence (DNA): TGTGCCAGCAGCTTAAGTTCAGGGTCGGACTATGGCTACACCTTC. Encoded protein: CASSLSSGSDYGYTF.

The sample holds a few counts of this clonotype. The V gene is TRBV7-2, the J gene TRBJ2-5, with 16 bases aligning to TRBD2. The ends lost 5 bases at V and 5 bases at J; junction bases unmatched: 8. The CDR3 consists of 17 residues. CDR1 is SGHTA, CDR2 FQGNSA, per germline. The CDR3 DNA reads TGTGCCAGCAGCCAGGGGACTAGCGGGGGGGCCCCTGAGACCCAGTACTTC. It encodes CASSQGTSGGAPETQYF.

This clonotype was seen more than once but under ten times. V usage is TRBV7-3 and J usage is TRBJ2-3; D possibly corresponds to TRBD2 (5 bases). Germline V lookup: CDR1 SGHTA, CDR2 FQGTGA. The V end lost 5 bases, the J end lost 1 base, and 13 bases lay between the germline ends. The CDR3 has 15 residues. CDR3: CASSPGLARTDTQYF. The DNA of the CDR3 is TGTGCCAGCAGCCCCGGTCTAGCTCGCACAGATACGCAGTATTTT. The entire variable domain, with the rest obtained from reference TRBV7-3 and TRBJ2-3, is as follows: GAGVSQTPSNKVTEKGKYVELRCDPISGHTALYWYRQSLGQGPEFLIYFQGTGAADDSGLPNDRFFAVRPEGSVSTLKIQRTERGDSAVYLCASSPGLARTDTQYFGPGTRLTVL.

This clonotype was counted at least ten times. This sequence joins TRBV29-1 and TRBJ1-1, with a weak D call TRBD1 (5 bases). This CDR3 region has 12 residues. V was clipped by 3 bases and J by 4 bases, with 9 bases between them. Germline V gene sequence: CDR1 SQVTM, CDR2 ANQGSEA. CDR3 in amino acids: CSVEGGGTEAFF. The CDR3 DNA reads as TGCAGCGTTGAGGGGGGAGGCACTGAAGCTTTCTTT.